Below are 23 T cell receptor beta chains sequenced from a single sample in a study of cytomegalovirus exposure and HLA in healthy donors. The study ran its PCR with 60 Vbeta and 13 Jbeta primers. The protocol was immunoSEQ multiplex PCR, while the TCRdb copy is restricted to in-frame clones and leaves out a portion. The profile covers about 120,000 clones, with 78% appearing a single time and 3% to 4% taken by the ten largest. The sequencing input was PBMCs. All receptors derive from a woman aged 25 to 39 in good health and CMV-seropositive.

The V and J genes are TRBV2 and TRBJ2-5; 10 bases fit TRBD2. The CDR3 is 16 residues long. Germline CDR1 SNHLY, CDR2 FYNNEI. The V gene end was trimmed by 5 bases and the J gene end by 5 bases; junction bases not matched to a gene: 11. This CDR3 reads CASSFSGGNHRETQYF. The CDR3 region has the DNA TGTGCCAGCAGTTTTAGCGGGGGGAACCACCGGGAGACCCAGTACTTC.

The chain recombines TRBV5-3 with TRBJ2-3, with a tentative D call TRBD2 (7 bases). TRBV5-3 is an ORF, and what it does is uncertain. V lost 8 bases to trimming and J lost 1 base, with 17 bases between them. This CDR3 is built from 15 residues. DNA for the CDR3: TGTGCCAGGACCGGGGAGGGGGAGGGCACAGATACGCAGTATTTT. Translating it yields CARTGEGEGTDTQYF.

The rearrangement joins TRBV14 to TRBJ2-3, with D possibly being TRBD2 (6 bases). From germline, CDR1 is SGHDN and CDR2 FVKESK. V lost 3 bases and J 4 bases, leaving 8 bases between the germline ends. The CDR3 has 13 residues. Here the CDR3 DNA reads TGTGCCAGCAGCCATTCTAGCGCAGATACGCAGTATTTT. This encodes CASSHSSADTQYF.

The V call is TRBV27, the J call TRBJ1-6; 9 nucleotides line up with TRBD1. There are 15 residues in the CDR3. V shed 6 bases, J shed 4 bases, and the junction held 4 bases outside the gene matches. Germline V CDR1 and CDR2: MNHEY, SMNVEV (reference sequence). CDR3 bases: TGTGCCAGCAGGACGGGACAGGGATATAATTCACCCCTCCACTTT. It codes for CASRTGQGYNSPLHF.

This chain links TRBV7-3 with TRBJ1-1; D gene ambiguous. V shed 1 base and J shed 3 bases, with 6 bases lying between them. The germline V gene encodes CDR1 SGHTA and CDR2 FQGTGA. This CDR3 is built from 13 residues. The CDR3 DNA is TGTGCCAGCAGCTTAAACCGGGACACTGAAGCTTTCTTT. Translating gives CASSLNRDTEAFF. The whole variable domain, filled in from reference TRBV7-3 and TRBJ1-1, reads GAGVSQTPSNKVTEKGKYVELRCDPISGHTALYWYRQSLGQGPEFLIYFQGTGAADDSGLPNDRFFAVRPEGSVSTLKIQRTERGDSAVYLCASSLNRDTEAFFGQGTRLTVV.

V gene TRBV6-5 combines with J gene TRBJ1-2; maybe TRBD1 (6 bases). The V gene lost 2 bases and the J gene lost 6 bases, with 16 bases spanning the gap. This CDR3 is built from 15 residues. In germline, CDR1 is MNHEY, CDR2 SVGAGI. The CDR3 loop is CASSYGVRGENGYTF. The DNA of the CDR3 is TGTGCCAGCAGTTACGGAGTCAGGGGCGAGAATGGCTACACCTTC.

V is TRBV7-9 and J is TRBJ2-3; possibly TRBD1 for D (6 bases). Germline V gene lookup returns CDR1 SEHNR and CDR2 FQNEAQ (reference sequence). This CDR3 comprises 17 residues. V lost 5 bases and J 0 bases, leaving 18 bases between the germline ends. DNA for the CDR3: TGTGCCAGCAGCCGGCCGTCCGGGACAACAAGCACAGATACGCAGTATTTT. This translates into CASSRPSGTTSTDTQYF.

The V call is TRBV5-1, the J call TRBJ2-3, with TRBD2 identical over 12 bases. V dropped 4 bases and J dropped 5; count of bases not matched to a gene: 8. CDR3 size: 16 residues. Germline V gives CDR1 SGHRS, CDR2 YFSETQ. CDR3 coding DNA: TGCGCCAGCAGCCTGCCTAGCGGGGGGGATATAGATACGCAGTATTTT. Translation gives CASSLPSGGDIDTQYF.

Concerning this clone itself: Other nucleotide sequences from this sample produce the same CDR3. The gene calls are TRBV15 and TRBJ2-3; 9 bases agree with TRBD2. Germline lookup yields CDR1 LNHNV and CDR2 YYDKDF (reference sequence). The CDR3 runs to 18 residues. Germline trimming cut 3 bases from V and 2 bases from J; bases unmatched to any gene: 12. In DNA, the CDR3 is TGTGCCACCAGCAGCCGTTACCTTAGCGGGGGCACCACAGATACGCAGTATTTT. Its translation: CATSSRYLSGGTTDTQYF.

The V call is TRBV4-3, the J call TRBJ1-5; D might be TRBD1 (6 bases). The V gene's germline CDR1 is LGHNA and CDR2 YSLEER. V was shortened by 1 base and J by 5 bases, with 12 bases between the two germline ends. The CDR3 runs to 15 residues. CDR3 DNA: TGCGCCAGCAGCCAAGGGCTGACAGGACATCAGCCCCAGCATTTT. It is translated as CASSQGLTGHQPQHF.

The DNA of the CDR3 is TGTGCCAGCAGCTGGGAGACAGGGATGACCGGGGAGCTGTTTTTT. Its translation is CASSWETGMTGELFF. V is TRBV5-8 and J is TRBJ2-2; TRBD1 aligns across 7 bases. The CDR3 has 15 residues. CDR1 and CDR2 from the germline V gene are SGHTS and YDEGEE. The trim removed 3 bases at V and 5 bases at J, leaving 7 bases unmatched.

V and J are TRBV6-1 and TRBJ2-5; D ambiguous. V lost 2 bases and J 11 bases, leaving 9 bases between the germline ends. Looked up from germline, CDR1 is MNHNS and CDR2 is SASEGT. The CDR3 covers 11 residues. The CDR3 sequence: CASSESLLQYF. Written as DNA, the CDR3 is TGTGCCAGCAGTGAATCCCTATTGCAGTACTTC.

This clone was picked up a small number of times. The chain couples TRBV7-3 to TRBJ2-1; D perhaps matches TRBD2 (7 bases). The CDR3 extends over 13 amino acids. The V end lost 3 bases, the J end lost 12 bases, and 15 bases lay between the germline ends. The germline V gene has CDR1 SGHTA and CDR2 FQGTGA. Here the CDR3 reads CASSFGGPEGQFF. For the CDR3, the DNA is TGTGCCAGCAGCTTCGGGGGGCCGGAAGGGCAGTTCTTC.

This rearrangement joins TRBV7-9 to TRBJ1-3; 8 bases map to TRBD1. The CDR3 sequence is 16 residues long. Germline lookup yields CDR1 SEHNR and CDR2 FQNEAQ (reference sequence). The V segment lost 3 bases and the J segment 0 bases; nucleotides outside the gene matches: 4. DNA for the CDR3: TGTGCCAGCAGCTTCAAAGACAGGGGCTCTGGAAACACCATATATTTT. This gives the protein CASSFKDRGSGNTIYF. Combining the CDR3 with reference TRBV7-9 and TRBJ1-3 gives the whole variable domain DTGVSQNPRHKITKRGQNVTFRCDPISEHNRLYWYRQTLGQGPEFLTYFQNEAQLEKSRLLSDRFSAERPKGSFSTLEIQRTEQGDSAMYLCASSFKDRGSGNTIYFGEGSWLTVV.

The chain is built from TRBV9 and TRBJ1-4, with 8 bases aligning to TRBD1. This CDR3 spans 15 amino acids. Germline CDR1 is SGDLS and CDR2 is YYNGEE. After removal of 4 bases from V and 6 bases from J, the junction contained 8 bases not matched to a gene. CDR3 residues: CASSPRTGFDEKLFF. The CDR3 DNA reads TGTGCCAGCAGCCCCCGGACAGGGTTCGATGAAAAACTGTTTTTT.

The chain is built from TRBV11-2 and TRBJ2-3, with D possibly being TRBD1 (5 bases). There are 14 residues in the CDR3. V shed 3 bases and J shed 0 bases, with 7 bases lying between them. From germline, CDR1 is SGHAT and CDR2 FQNNGV. CDR3 DNA sequence: TGTGCCAGCAGCTTGCAGGGTAGCACAGATACGCAGTATTTT. Encoded protein: CASSLQGSTDTQYF.

V and J are TRBV9 and TRBJ1-2, with 7 bases matching TRBD1. From germline, CDR1 is SGDLS and CDR2 YYNGEE. CDR3 length: 14 amino acids. V shed 3 bases and J 8 bases; nucleotides not matched to a gene: 10. The DNA for the CDR3 is TGTGCCAGCAGCGAGACAGGGTCCTCCCCGGGCTACACCTTC. Translation gives CASSETGSSPGYTF.

As regards this clone: Sequence at one end of the junction differs from germline and may be a read error. This same CDR3 is encoded by further DNA sequences in the sample. The rearrangement joins TRBV4-1 to TRBJ1-6, with unresolved D. In germline, CDR1 is MGHRA, CDR2 YSYEKL. This CDR3 region has 16 residues. CDR3 amino acids: CASSQELNSYNSPLHF. CDR3 coding DNA: TGTGCCAGCAGCCAAGAGTTGAACAGTTATAATTCACCCCTCCACTTT.

This clone was picked up one time. CDR3 DNA sequence: TGCGCCAGCAGCACCCCCACCTCCGGAGAGACCCAGTACTTC. Translated: CASSTPTSGETQYF. The genes are TRBV5-1 and TRBJ2-5; no definite D call. V shed 4 bases and J shed 4 bases, with 14 bases lying between them. In germline, CDR1 is SGHRS, CDR2 YFSETQ. The CDR3 spans 14 residues.

The chain couples TRBV19 to TRBJ1-1, with D possibly TRBD1 on 6 matching bases. Trimming left V 1 base short and J 6 bases short, with 9 bases between. The CDR3 runs to 13 residues. CDR1 and CDR2 (germline): LNHDA, SQIVND (reference sequence). CDR3 loop: CASSIAGVPEAFF. The CDR3 DNA reads as TGTGCCAGTAGTATAGCAGGGGTCCCTGAAGCTTTCTTT.

The J gene is TRBJ2-7, the V gene TRBV2; TRBD1 is a possible D gene (5 bases). CDR3 size: 15 residues. CDR1 is SNHLY and CDR2 is FYNNEI in the germline V gene. Trimming cost V 7 bases and J 5 bases, with 21 bases left between them. The CDR3 region has the DNA TGTGCCAGCAAACCTACTCCGACAGCTCCCCACGAGCAGTACTTC. Translated, it gives CASKPTPTAPHEQYF.

V gene TRBV5-6 combines with J gene TRBJ1-1; D ambiguous. Germline values: CDR1 SGHDT, CDR2 YYEEEE. There are 16 residues in the CDR3. The V gene lost 0 bases and the J gene lost 1 base, with 13 bases spanning the gap. CDR3 sequence: CASSLVRGKGNTEAFF. The CDR3 DNA sequence: TGTGCCAGCAGCTTGGTTCGGGGAAAGGGGAACACTGAAGCTTTCTTT.

This chain connects TRBV4-2 to TRBJ1-1; no firm D call. V lost 0 bases and J 2 bases, leaving 7 bases between the germline ends. The CDR3 covers 14 residues. Germline V gives CDR1 LGHNA, CDR2 YNFKEQ. The CDR3: CASSQDRGNTEAFF. In DNA form, the CDR3 reads TGTGCCAGCAGCCAAGATCGAGGTAACACTGAAGCTTTCTTT.